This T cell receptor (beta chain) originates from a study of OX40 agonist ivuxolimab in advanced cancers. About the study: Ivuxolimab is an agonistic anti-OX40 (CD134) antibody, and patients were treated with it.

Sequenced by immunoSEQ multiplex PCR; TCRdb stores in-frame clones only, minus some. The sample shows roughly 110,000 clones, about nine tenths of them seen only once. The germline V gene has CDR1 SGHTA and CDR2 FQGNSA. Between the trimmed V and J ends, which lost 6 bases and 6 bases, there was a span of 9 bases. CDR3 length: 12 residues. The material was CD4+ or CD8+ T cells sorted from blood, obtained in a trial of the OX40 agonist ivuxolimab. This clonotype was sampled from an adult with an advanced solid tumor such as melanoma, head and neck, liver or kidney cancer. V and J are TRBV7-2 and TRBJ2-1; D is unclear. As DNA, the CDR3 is TGTGCCAGCAGGCAGGCGTCCAATGAGCAGTTCTTC. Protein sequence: CASRQASNEQFF.